This note documents a single TCR beta chain sequence. No antigen is known for it. Combining a sample-barcoded 5' primer with a J-beta primer mix, a second PCR ran for about 7 to 11 cycles. Researchers report that each sample yielded at least 3 million CDR3-containing paired-end reads. One entry per CDR3 protein, called by TCRdb with MiXCR from the 5' RACE reads. The top ten hold roughly 13% of the sample, which has some 900,000 distinct CDR3 sequences, 40% to 60% seen once. CDR1 SQVTM and CDR2 ANQGSEA come from the germline V gene. The CDR3 runs to 15 residues. V was clipped by 0 bases and J by 2 bases, with 11 bases between them. The data originate from a study of blood T cells in healthy people across ages. Study-wide points: Estimates based on one million T cells were treated as lower bounds. Without sorted subsets, naive and antigen-experienced compartments could not be conclusively compared.

Input material: blood. J is TRBJ1-5 and V is TRBV29-1; no definite D call. This sequence was found in a man aged 25-45 years in good health. As DNA, the CDR3 is TGCAGCGTTGAAGAGTCGGGTGTCGGCAATCAGCCCCAGCATTTT. Protein product: CSVEESGVGNQPQHF.